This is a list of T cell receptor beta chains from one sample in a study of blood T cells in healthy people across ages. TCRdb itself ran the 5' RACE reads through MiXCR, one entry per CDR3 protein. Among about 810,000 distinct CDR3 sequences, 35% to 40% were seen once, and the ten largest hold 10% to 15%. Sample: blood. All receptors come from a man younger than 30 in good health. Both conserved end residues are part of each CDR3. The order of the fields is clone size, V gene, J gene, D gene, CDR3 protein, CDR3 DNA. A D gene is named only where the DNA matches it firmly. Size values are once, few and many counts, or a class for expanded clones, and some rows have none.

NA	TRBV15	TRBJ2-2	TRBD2	CATSSLGSGGTRELFF	TGTGCCACCAGCAGCCTGGGAAGCGGGGGTACCAGGGAGCTGTTTTTT
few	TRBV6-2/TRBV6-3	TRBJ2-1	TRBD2	CASTLGAGGPLYNEQFF	TGTGCCAGCACCCTAGGAGCGGGGGGGCCTCTGTACAATGAGCAGTTCTTC
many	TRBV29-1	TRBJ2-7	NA	CSVVSSSSYEQYF	TGCAGCGTTGTGAGTTCTAGCTCCTACGAGCAGTACTTC
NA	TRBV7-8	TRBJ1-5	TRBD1	CASSLNPGQGTNQPQHF	TGTGCCAGCAGCTTGAACCCGGGACAGGGGACCAATCAGCCCCAGCATTTT
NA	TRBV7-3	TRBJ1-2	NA	CASSLTSASYGYTF	TGTGCCAGCAGCTTAACTAGTGCCAGCTATGGCTACACCTTC
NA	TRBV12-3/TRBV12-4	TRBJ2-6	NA	CASSPRQGSGANVLTF	TGTGCCAGCAGTCCCCGCCAAGGGTCCGGGGCCAACGTCCTGACTTTC
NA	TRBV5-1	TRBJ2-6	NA	CASSAGQFSGANVLTF	TGCGCCAGCAGCGCCGGACAGTTCTCTGGGGCCAACGTCCTGACTTTC
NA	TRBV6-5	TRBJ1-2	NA	CASSPGPFAYGYTF	TGTGCCAGCAGCCCGGGACCGTTTGCGTATGGCTACACCTTC
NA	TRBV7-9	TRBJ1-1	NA	CASSLGDTGYTEAFF	TGTGCCAGCAGCTTAGGAGATACAGGGTACACTGAAGCTTTCTTT
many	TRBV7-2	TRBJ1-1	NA	CASSFSVNTEAFF	TGTGCCAGCAGTTTCTCGGTGAACACTGAAGCTTTCTTT
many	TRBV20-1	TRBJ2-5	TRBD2	CSARDPAGDGKTQYF	TGCAGTGCTAGAGATCCGGCGGGGGACGGAAAGACCCAGTACTTC
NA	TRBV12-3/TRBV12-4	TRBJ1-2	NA	CASCRTPRTHGAGYGYTF	TGTGCCAGCTGCAGGACCCCCCGCACGCATGGGGCAGGCTATGGCTACACCTTC
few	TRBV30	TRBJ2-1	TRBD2	CAWSGTGGYEQFF	TGTGCCTGGAGCGGAACGGGGGGGTATGAGCAGTTCTTC
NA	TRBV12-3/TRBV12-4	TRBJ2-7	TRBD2	CASRRGTEYPYEQYF	TGTGCCAGCCGGCGGGGGACGGAATACCCCTACGAGCAGTACTTC
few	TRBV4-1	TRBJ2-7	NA	CASSQEGSSYEQYF	TGCGCCAGCAGCCAAGAGGGTTCCTCCTACGAGCAGTACTTC
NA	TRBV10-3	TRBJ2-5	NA	CAMGDSQYNEQYF	TGTGCCATGGGGGACTCCCAATACAATGAGCAGTACTTC
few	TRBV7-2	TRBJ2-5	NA	CASSFRELQETQYF	TGTGCCAGCAGTTTCCGGGAGCTCCAAGAGACCCAGTACTTC
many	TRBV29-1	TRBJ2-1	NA	CSVEGNGPSYNEQFF	TGCAGCGTTGAGGGGAACGGACCCTCCTACAATGAGCAGTTCTTC
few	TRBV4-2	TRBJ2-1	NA	CASTPSARPGDEQFF	TGTGCCAGCACGCCTTCCGCCCGACCGGGGGATGAGCAGTTCTTC
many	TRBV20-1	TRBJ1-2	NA	CSARGSYGYTF	TGCAGTGCTAGAGGCTCCTATGGCTACACCTTC
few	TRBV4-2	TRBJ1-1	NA	CASSQDNGVRTEAFF	TGTGCCAGCAGCCAAGATAACGGGGTTCGCACTGAAGCTTTCTTT
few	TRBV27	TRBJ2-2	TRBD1	CASSSTGGRTGELFF	TGTGCCAGCAGTTCCACAGGGGGGCGAACCGGGGAGCTGTTTTTT
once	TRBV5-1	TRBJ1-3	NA	CASSLTPEGVSGNTIYF	TGCGCCAGCAGCTTGACTCCCGAGGGGGTTTCGGGAAACACCATATATTTT
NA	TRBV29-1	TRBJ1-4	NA	CSVDSGDREKLFF	TGCAGCGTTGATTCAGGGGATAGGGAAAAACTGTTTTTT
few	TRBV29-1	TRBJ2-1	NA	CSVEGAGSYNEQFF	TGCAGCGTTGAAGGAGCCGGATCCTACAATGAGCAGTTCTTC
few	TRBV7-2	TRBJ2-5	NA	CASSLVWGHRGTQYF	TGTGCCAGCAGCTTAGTATGGGGTCACCGGGGGACCCAGTACTTC
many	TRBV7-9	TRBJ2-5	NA	CASSRSRLGKETQYF	TGTGCCAGCAGCCGCTCGCGATTAGGGAAAGAGACCCAGTACTTC
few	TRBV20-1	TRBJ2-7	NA	CSARDPRPGLSSYEQYF	TGCAGTGCTAGAGATCCCCGGCCAGGCCTTAGCTCCTACGAGCAGTACTTC
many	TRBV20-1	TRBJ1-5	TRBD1	CSATRTGGPYSNQPQHF	TGCAGTGCTACCCGGACAGGGGGACCCTATAGCAATCAGCCCCAGCATTTT
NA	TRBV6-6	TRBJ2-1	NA	CASTRELNEQFF	TGTGCCAGCACCAGGGAGCTCAATGAGCAGTTCTTC
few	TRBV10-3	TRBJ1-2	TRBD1	CAITAGQGVHGYTF	TGTGCCATCACGGCAGGACAGGGGGTCCATGGCTACACCTTC
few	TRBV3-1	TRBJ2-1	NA	CASNQVAGSNEQFF	TGTGCCAGCAACCAAGTGGCAGGGAGCAATGAGCAGTTCTTC
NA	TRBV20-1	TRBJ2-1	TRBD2	CSARYASGQETQFF	TGCAGTGCTAGATATGCTAGCGGGCAAGAGACCCAGTTCTTC
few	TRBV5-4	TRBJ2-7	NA	CASSLDQSYEQYF	TGTGCCAGCAGCTTGGACCAGTCCTACGAGCAGTACTTC
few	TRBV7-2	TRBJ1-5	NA	CASSSQASNQPQHF	TGTGCCAGCAGCTCCCAGGCTAGCAATCAGCCCCAGCATTTT
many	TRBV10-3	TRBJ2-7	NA	CAIRDTSSYEQYF	TGTGCCATCAGGGACACGAGCTCCTACGAGCAGTACTTC
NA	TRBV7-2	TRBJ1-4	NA	CASAVRRGEKLFF	TGTGCCAGCGCGGTCCGGAGGGGTGAAAAACTGTTTTTT
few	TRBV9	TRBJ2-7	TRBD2	CASSGTSGGSFYEQYF	TGTGCCAGTTCCGGGACTAGCGGGGGGTCCTTCTACGAGCAGTACTTC
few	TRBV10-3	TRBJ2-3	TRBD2	CAISEISGGGDDTQYF	TGTGCCATCAGCGAAATTAGCGGGGGGGGTGACGATACGCAGTATTTT
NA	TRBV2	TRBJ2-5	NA	CASSFDSYQETQYF	TGTGCCAGCAGTTTTGACTCGTACCAAGAGACCCAGTACTTC
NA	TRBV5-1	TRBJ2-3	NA	CASSVQTSTDTQYF	TGCGCCAGCAGCGTACAGACGAGCACAGATACGCAGTATTTT
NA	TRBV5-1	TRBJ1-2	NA	CASSLAAGQRGYTF	TGCGCCAGCAGCTTGGCGGCAGGGCAGCGTGGCTACACCTTC
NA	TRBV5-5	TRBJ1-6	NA	CASSSHPIPWSSYNSPLHF	TGTGCCAGCAGCTCCCACCCTATACCATGGAGCTCCTATAATTCACCCCTCCACTTT
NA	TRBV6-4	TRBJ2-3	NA	CASRPRGLSSDTQYF	TGTGCCAGCAGGCCGAGAGGACTATCCTCGGATACGCAGTATTTT
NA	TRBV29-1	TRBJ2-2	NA	CSVWFANTGELFF	TGCAGCGTTTGGTTCGCGAACACCGGGGAGCTGTTTTTT
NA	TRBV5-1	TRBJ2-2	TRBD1	CASSFDRDDTGELFF	TGCGCCAGCAGCTTCGACAGGGACGACACCGGGGAGCTGTTTTTT
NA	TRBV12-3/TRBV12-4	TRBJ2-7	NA	CASSPPDREQYF	TGTGCCAGCAGTCCCCCCGACAGGGAGCAGTACTTC
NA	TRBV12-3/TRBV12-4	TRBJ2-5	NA	CASSDSGKGPSETQYF	TGTGCCAGCAGTGACAGCGGCAAGGGTCCCTCCGAGACCCAGTACTTC
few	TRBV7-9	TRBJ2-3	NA	CASSLVSASDTQYF	TGTGCCAGCAGCTTAGTCAGTGCATCAGATACGCAGTATTTT
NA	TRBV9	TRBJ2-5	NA	CASSVGTDQETQYF	TGTGCCAGCAGCGTAGGGACCGACCAAGAGACCCAGTACTTC
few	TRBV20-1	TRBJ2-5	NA	CSAINLGHSYNEQYF	TGCAGTGCTATTAACTTGGGGCACTCCTACAATGAGCAGTACTTC
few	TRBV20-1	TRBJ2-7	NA	CSARDPLGDGPYEQYF	TGCAGTGCTAGAGACCCACTGGGCGACGGACCCTACGAGCAGTACTTC
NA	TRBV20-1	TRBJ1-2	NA	CSAYTGAYGYTF	TGCAGTGCGTACACAGGTGCCTATGGCTACACCTTC
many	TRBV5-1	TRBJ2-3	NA	CASSLEQVTDTQYF	TGTGCCAGCAGCTTAGAACAAGTCACAGATACGCAGTATTTT
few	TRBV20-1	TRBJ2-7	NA	CSARDSRRSTYEQYF	TGCAGTGCTAGAGATAGTAGGAGGTCCACCTACGAGCAGTACTTC